A single sample gave rise to the 13 T cell receptor beta chains below, sequenced in a study of blood T cell repertoires in COVID-19. This table comes from immunoSEQ multiplex PCR, and its TCRdb copy is limited to in-frame clones, with some not included. The sample lists roughly 200,000 clones, more than 80% occurring once. The source material was PBMCs or T cells enriched from blood (not recorded which). These receptors all stem from a man aged 25 to 40 who had recovered from COVID-19.

V gene TRBV7-8 combines with J gene TRBJ1-4; D is perhaps TRBD1 (6 bases). The CDR3 is made up of 18 amino acids. The germline V and J ends were trimmed by 4 bases and 0 bases, with 18 bases remaining between them. The germline gives CDR1 SGHVS, CDR2 FQNEAQ. In DNA, the CDR3 is TGTGCCAGCAGCTCGCGCCCCGGGACACAGGCAACTAATGAAAAACTGTTTTTT. Encoded protein: CASSSRPGTQATNEKLFF.

The rearrangement uses TRBV4-3 and TRBJ2-7; D possibly corresponds to TRBD1 (5 bases). The CDR3 consists of 15 residues. The germline V gene has CDR1 LGHNA and CDR2 YSLEER. Trimming left V 0 bases short and J 7 bases short, with 16 bases between. CDR3 sequence reads: CASSQDLGWGEEQYF. DNA for the CDR3: TGCGCCAGCAGCCAAGATTTGGGCTGGGGCGAGGAGCAGTACTTC.

This clone was seen a few times. This chain connects TRBV7-9 to TRBJ1-4, with 7 bases matching TRBD1. With V trimmed by 5 bases and J by 8 bases, 11 bases remained unmatched. The CDR3 loop spans 15 amino acids. Per the germline V gene, CDR1 is SEHNR and CDR2 is FQNEAQ (reference sequence). The DNA for the CDR3 is TGTGCCAGCAGCCCCAGACAGGGAGGTTACGAAAAACTGTTTTTT. Encoded protein: CASSPRQGGYEKLFF.

The rearrangement links TRBV30 to TRBJ1-1; 10 bases line up with TRBD1. Trimming took 2 bases from V and 4 from J; bases not matched to a gene: 1. CDR3 length: 13 residues. CDR1 and CDR2 from the germline V gene are GTSNPN and SVGIG (reference sequence). The CDR3 region has the DNA TGTGCCTGGAGTAGGGACAGGGGCACTGAAGCTTTCTTT. Protein sequence: CAWSRDRGTEAFF.

The chain uses TRBV6-2 or TRBV6-3 and TRBJ1-1; D is ambiguous. V was pared by 5 bases and J by 1 base, with 11 bases between. The CDR3 extends over 14 amino acids. CDR1 and CDR2 from the germline V gene are MNHEY and SVGEGT. In DNA, the CDR3 is TGTGCCAGCAGTCTCGACATGCAGAACACTGAAGCTTTCTTT. Encoded protein: CASSLDMQNTEAFF.

The chain links TRBV9 to TRBJ1-1; possibly TRBD1 for D (6 bases). The CDR3 length is 14 residues. Trimming removed 4 bases at V and 8 bases at J, with 18 bases between. CDR1 is SGDLS and CDR2 is YYNGEE in the germline V gene. The CDR3 sequence is CASSPTTGTTEAFF. CDR3 coding DNA: TGTGCCAGCAGCCCAACGACAGGCACTACCGAAGCTTTCTTT. The complete variable domain, with remaining parts taken from reference TRBV9 and TRBJ1-1, reads DSGVTQTPKHLITATGQRVTLRCSPRSGDLSVYWYQQSLDQGLQFLIQYYNGEERAKGNILERFSAQQFPDLHSELNLSSLELGDSALYFCASSPTTGTTEAFFGQGTRLTVV.

The chain has TRBV21-1 and TRBJ1-1; no DNA check was done on the table's D call, TRBD1. TRBV21-1 is noted as a pseudogene. The CDR3 has 15 residues. CDR3 residues: CASSRGQGLNTEAFF. CDR3 coding DNA: TGTGCCAGCAGCAGGGGACAGGGATTGAACACTGAAGCTTTCTTT.

This CDR3 reads CASNGLLTYNEQFF. CDR3 bases: TGTGCCAGCAATGGACTACTTACCTACAATGAGCAGTTCTTC. This chain joins TRBV6-6 and TRBJ2-1; possible D gene TRBD2, 6 bases. Germline CDR1 reads MNHNY; CDR2 reads SVGAGI (reference sequence). V lost 7 bases and J lost 2, with 12 bases in between. The CDR3 is 14 residues long.

With regard to this clone: A read error may produce the germline difference seen at one junction end. The V and J genes are TRBV5-1 and TRBJ2-7, with D possibly TRBD2 on 5 matching bases. There are 14 residues in the CDR3. Germline CDR1 and CDR2: SGHRS and YFSETQ. The CDR3 sequence is CASSRAEGVAEQCF. The CDR3 region has the DNA TGCGCCAGCTCCCGAGCTGAGGGCGTCGCCGAGCAGTGCTTC.

The sample holds one count of this clone. The chain employs TRBV2 and TRBJ1-6; no clear D gene. This CDR3 has 14 amino acids. Germline V gives CDR1 SNHLY, CDR2 FYNNEI. Trimming left V 2 bases short and J 1 base short, with 3 bases between. CDR3 in amino acids: CASSEQSYNSPLHF. The CDR3 coding sequence is TGTGCCAGCAGTGAACAGTCCTATAATTCACCCCTCCACTTT.

The chain has TRBV12-3 or TRBV12-4 and TRBJ2-1; 9 nucleotides match TRBD1. Trimming at V came to 7 bases and at J to 6 bases, leaving 4 bases not matched to a gene. The CDR3 consists of 13 residues. The chain's CDR3 is CASTPDRGNEQFF. As DNA, the CDR3 is TGTGCCAGCACCCCGGACAGGGGCAATGAGCAGTTCTTC.

This chain links TRBV6-5 with TRBJ2-7; TRBD1 matches at 7 bases. The germline CDR1 and CDR2 sequences are MNHEY and SVGAGI. Losses at the gene ends were 5 bases for V and 12 bases for J; bases not matched to a gene: 10. This CDR3 comprises 12 residues. CDR3: CASSHSNRGVYF. DNA for the CDR3: TGTGCCAGCAGTCACAGTAACAGGGGTGTGTACTTC.

This clone was counted only a few times. This chain uses TRBV19 with TRBJ1-1; D gene ambiguous. The ends were cut back, 3 bases at V and 6 bases at J, with 11 bases in the middle. Germline loops: CDR1 LNHDA, CDR2 SQIVND (reference sequence). The CDR3 contains 13 residues. CDR3 nucleotide sequence: TGTGCCAGTAGTATTTCAGTTCCTTCTGAAGCTTTCTTT. Translation: CASSISVPSEAFF.